The 15 T cell receptor beta chains in this list originate from one sample, sequenced in a study of T cell responses to AZD1222 COVID-19 vaccine. Sequencing used immunoSEQ multiplex PCR; TCRdb keeps in-frame clones, though not all of them. The sample lists 100,000 to 150,000 clones, approximately 90% seen once, with less than 9% in the top ten. The sample here was peripheral blood, taken on day 0 of AZD1222 vaccination. The receptors derive from an adult in good health.

The CDR3 region is CASSMIGGNEQFF. The CDR3 nucleotides read TGTGCCAGTAGTATGATTGGGGGGAATGAGCAGTTCTTC. The rearrangement links TRBV19 to TRBJ2-1; D is possibly TRBD2 (6 bases). With 3 bases removed from V and 7 bases from J, the gap between germline ends came to 10 bases. In germline, CDR1 is LNHDA, CDR2 SQIVND (reference sequence). CDR3 size: 13 residues.

This rearrangement joins TRBV24-1 to TRBJ2-5; D call uncertain. Germline V CDR1 and CDR2: KGHDR, SFDVKD. V was trimmed by 4 bases and J by 1 base, leaving 12 bases between them. This CDR3 spans 15 amino acids. The CDR3 reads CATSDSGRLQETQYF. Here the CDR3 DNA reads TGTGCCACCAGTGACTCCGGACGGCTCCAAGAGACCCAGTACTTC.

The genes are TRBV27 and TRBJ2-7; 10 nucleotides match TRBD1. The trim removed 5 bases at V and 4 bases at J, leaving 8 bases unmatched. The CDR3 runs to 15 residues. Germline V lookup: CDR1 MNHEY, CDR2 SMNVEV (reference sequence). For the CDR3, the DNA is TGTGCCAGCAGTCTTACGGGACAGGGGTATTACGAGCAGTACTTC. It encodes CASSLTGQGYYEQYF.

The chain carries TRBV30 and TRBJ1-2; D unresolved. Per germline, CDR1 GTSNPN and CDR2 SVGIG (reference sequence). The CDR3 sequence is 12 residues long. Trimming took off 1 base at V and 8 bases at J, with 11 bases between the two ends. The CDR3 sequence: CAWSAGAGGYTF. The CDR3 DNA is TGTGCCTGGAGTGCAGGAGCAGGCGGCTACACCTTC. Supplemented by reference TRBV30 and TRBJ1-2, the full variable domain reads SQTIHQWPATLVQPVGSPLSLECTVEGTSNPNLYWYRQAAGRGLQLLFYSVGIGQISSEVPQNLSASRPQDRQFILSSKKLLLSDSGFYLCAWSAGAGGYTFGSGTRLTVV.

The chain recombines TRBV7-6 with TRBJ1-4, with TRBD1 identical over 8 bases. CDR1 is SGHVS and CDR2 is FNYEAQ in the germline V gene. V shed 5 bases and J 3 bases; nucleotides not matched to a gene: 11. This CDR3 has 17 residues. The CDR3 loop is CASSATETGGANEKLFF. CDR3 sequence (DNA): TGTGCCAGCAGCGCCACGGAAACAGGGGGGGCTAATGAAAAACTGTTTTTT.

The chain employs TRBV13 and TRBJ1-2; no definite D call. Trimming took 2 bases from V and 6 from J, leaving 7 bases between them. The CDR3 spans 12 residues. Germline lookup yields CDR1 PRHDT and CDR2 FYEKMQ (reference sequence). The CDR3, as DNA: TGTGCCAGCAGCTTATACCACGATGGCTACACCTTC. Amino acids: CASSLYHDGYTF.

The chain couples TRBV6-6 to TRBJ1-5, with 10 bases matching TRBD1. This CDR3 contains 17 residues. V shed 5 bases and J 2 bases; nucleotides not matched to a gene: 9. Per the germline V gene, CDR1 is MNHNY and CDR2 is SVGAGI (reference sequence). CDR3 coding DNA: TGTGCCAGCAGTCCACGACAGGGGGCCTTTGGCAATCAGCCCCAGCATTTT. As protein: CASSPRQGAFGNQPQHF.

A single count supports this clone. The chain is built from TRBV18 and TRBJ1-1; no clear D gene. The CDR3 sequence is 13 residues long. V dropped 3 bases and J dropped 0 bases, with 5 bases sitting between them. Germline CDR1 KGHSH, CDR2 LQKENI. This CDR3 is CASSPIVNTEAFF. As DNA, the CDR3 is TGTGCCAGCTCACCGATCGTGAACACTGAAGCTTTCTTT.

The rearrangement joins TRBV28 to TRBJ2-7; tentatively, D is TRBD1 (5 bases). The CDR3 runs 10 residues. CDR1 is MDHEN, CDR2 SYDVKM, per germline. V was trimmed by 7 bases and J by 6 bases, leaving 7 bases between them. Here the CDR3 reads CASIGAEQYF. CDR3 bases: TGTGCCAGCATTGGGGCCGAGCAGTACTTC.

This chain uses TRBV6-5 with TRBJ1-2; no firm D call. The CDR3 has 14 residues. Germline lookup yields CDR1 MNHEY and CDR2 SVGAGI. Trimming stripped 11 bases from V and 7 bases from J, with 23 bases between. CDR3 amino acids: CAGASRVTESGYTF. In DNA form, the CDR3 reads TGTGCCGGCGCTTCAAGGGTGACCGAGTCTGGCTACACCTTC.

The chain employs TRBV27 and TRBJ1-6; D gene ambiguous. The CDR3 totals 13 residues. Germline CDR1 MNHEY, CDR2 SMNVEV (reference sequence). Trimming shortened V by 5 bases and J by 8 bases, and 10 bases separated the two germline ends. For the CDR3, the DNA is TGTGCCAGCAGTCCCACTGGAGATTCACCCCTCCACTTT. Translated, it gives CASSPTGDSPLHF.

The chain is built from TRBV6-6 and TRBJ1-5, with no clear D. Per germline, CDR1 MNHNY and CDR2 SVGAGI (reference sequence). The germline V and J ends were trimmed by 2 bases and 0 bases, with 11 bases remaining between them. This CDR3 has 16 residues. CDR3 sequence (DNA): TGTGCCAGCAGTTACGGACCTCCTTATAGCAATCAGCCCCAGCATTTT. Its protein product is CASSYGPPYSNQPQHF.

This clone appeared a single time. The chain combines TRBV4-3 with TRBJ1-5; TRBD1 matches 7 bases. The CDR3 has 16 amino acids. CDR1 and CDR2 (germline): LGHNA, YSLEER. With 3 bases clipped from V and 4 bases from J, the junction kept 9 bases outside the gene matches. This CDR3 is CASSQEYDRDNQPQHF. The CDR3 DNA reads TGCGCCAGCAGCCAGGAGTACGACAGGGATAATCAGCCCCAGCATTTT.

This chain uses TRBV28 with TRBJ1-1; D is undetermined. Trimming took 3 bases from V and 5 from J, leaving 13 bases between them. The CDR3 consists of 14 residues. Germline lookup yields CDR1 MDHEN and CDR2 SYDVKM. The CDR3 coding sequence is TGTGCCAGCAGTTTGGGTCTATCGGGGACTGAAGCTTTCTTT. Translation gives CASSLGLSGTEAFF.

The V call is TRBV5-4, the J call TRBJ1-2; 10 bases are shared with TRBD1. Germline assignment: CDR1 SGHNT and CDR2 YYREEE (reference sequence). CDR3 size: 15 residues. With V trimmed by 4 bases and J by 7 bases, 10 bases remained unmatched. The CDR3 DNA is TGTGCCAGCAGCGTGGGGACAGGGGTTTTGGCTGGCTACACCTTC. The encoded protein is CASSVGTGVLAGYTF.